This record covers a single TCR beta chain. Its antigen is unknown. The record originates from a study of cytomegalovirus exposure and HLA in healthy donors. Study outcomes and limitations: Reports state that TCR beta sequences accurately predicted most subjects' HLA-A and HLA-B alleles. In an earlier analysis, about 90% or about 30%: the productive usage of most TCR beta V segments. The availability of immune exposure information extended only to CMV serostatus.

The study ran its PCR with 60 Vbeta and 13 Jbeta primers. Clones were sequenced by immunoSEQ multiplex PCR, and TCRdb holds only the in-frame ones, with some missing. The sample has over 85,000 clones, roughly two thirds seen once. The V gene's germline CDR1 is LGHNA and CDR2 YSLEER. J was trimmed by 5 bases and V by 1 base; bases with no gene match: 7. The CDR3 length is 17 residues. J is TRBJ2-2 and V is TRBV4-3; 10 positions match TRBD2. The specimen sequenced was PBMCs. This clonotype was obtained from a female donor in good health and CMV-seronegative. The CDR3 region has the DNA TGCGCCAGCAGCCAAGCACAAGCGGGGGGGCAAACCGGGGAGCTGTTTTTT. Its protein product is CASSQAQAGGQTGELFF.